Below are 27 T cell receptor beta chains sequenced from a single sample in a study of T-cell reconstitution after alpha-beta-depleted transplantation in children. Unique molecular identifiers were incorporated during preparation of the TCRbeta library. TCRdb re-called the PCR reads with MiXCR, one entry per CDR3 protein. Counted here are about 610,000 distinct CDR3 sequences, 10% to 13% occurring once; the ten biggest clones make up roughly 4%. Here the sequenced sample was PBMCs from the stem cell graft donor, taken from the stem cell graft. The receptors derive from a human donor who donated a stem cell graft to a child with acute myeloid leukemia.

This clonotype showed up many times. The chain employs TRBV28 and TRBJ2-1, with D possibly being TRBD2 (6 bases). Trimming left V 5 bases short and J 4 bases short, with 9 bases between. Germline CDR1 and CDR2: MDHEN and SYDVKM. The CDR3 runs to 13 residues. The CDR3 sequence is CASSPGRYNEQFF. The DNA of the CDR3 is TGTGCCAGCAGTCCCGGGAGATACAATGAGCAGTTCTTC.

This clonotype appeared many times. The chain recombines TRBV29-1 with TRBJ2-3, with D possibly matching TRBD2 (5 bases). The CDR3 contains 14 residues. The ends were cut back, 6 bases at V and 4 bases at J, with 17 bases in the middle. Germline CDR1 reads SQVTM; CDR2 reads ANQGSEA. CDR3 loop: CSVDGIRDADTQYF. CDR3 nucleotide sequence: TGCAGCGTGGACGGGATTCGAGACGCAGATACGCAGTATTTT.

This clonotype appeared many times. The chain employs TRBV12-3 or TRBV12-4 and TRBJ2-1, with TRBD1 as a possible D gene (6 bases). The CDR3 has 14 residues. V lost 5 bases to trimming and J lost 6 bases, with 14 bases between them. CDR3 DNA sequence: TGTGCCAGCAGTCCCCGGGACACCCGCAATGAGCAGTTCTTC. Translated: CASSPRDTRNEQFF.

V usage is TRBV3-1 and J usage is TRBJ2-5; 10 nucleotides align to TRBD2. Germline assignment: CDR1 LGHDT and CDR2 YNNKEL (reference sequence). The CDR3 consists of 16 residues. The V and J ends lost 1 base and 1 base, in that order; junction bases with no gene match: 3. The CDR3 here is CASSQVLAGIQETQYF. The CDR3 DNA sequence: TGTGCCAGCAGCCAAGTACTAGCGGGGATCCAAGAGACCCAGTACTTC.

This clonotype occurred a few times. The chain employs TRBV6-2 or TRBV6-3 and TRBJ2-3; maybe TRBD1 (6 bases). The CDR3 covers 16 residues. In germline, CDR1 is MNHEY, CDR2 SVGEGT. V lost 4 bases to trimming and J lost 5 bases, with 19 bases between them. DNA for the CDR3: TGTGCCAGCAGTTTTGGACAGTTCGGCGGAGGAGATACGCAGTATTTT. It is translated as CASSFGQFGGGDTQYF.

This clonotype was seen only a few times. The gene calls are TRBV7-9 and TRBJ1-1, with 7 positions matching TRBD1. V was pared by 4 bases and J by 5 bases, with 7 bases of the junction left unmatched. This CDR3 is 14 amino acids long. The V gene's germline CDR1 is SEHNR and CDR2 FQNEAQ (reference sequence). The CDR3 coding sequence is TGTGCCAGCAGCTCAACAGGGGCTGGGACTGAAGCTTTCTTT. This encodes CASSSTGAGTEAFF.

This clonotype was detected only a few times. This chain uses TRBV28 with TRBJ2-7; 13 nucleotides match TRBD2. CDR1 and CDR2 from the germline V gene are MDHEN and SYDVKM. Trimming removed 4 bases from V and 2 bases from J; junction bases left unmatched: 8. CDR3 size: 17 residues. The CDR3 spells CASSSTGGTSGAYEQYF. The CDR3 DNA reads as TGTGCCAGCAGTTCGACGGGCGGGACTAGCGGGGCCTACGAGCAGTACTTC.

This clonotype came up many times. The DNA of the CDR3 is TGTGCCAGCAGTCCGACAGGATTGTGGAATGAGCAGTTCTTC. This codes for CASSPTGLWNEQFF. The V and J genes are TRBV6-1 and TRBJ2-1, with D possibly being TRBD1 (6 bases). Trimming took 5 bases from V and 7 from J, leaving 15 bases between them. Germline values: CDR1 MNHNS, CDR2 SASEGT. CDR3 length: 14 amino acids.

The J gene is TRBJ1-1, the V gene TRBV7-6; possible D gene TRBD1, 5 bases. Germline CDR1 and CDR2: SGHVS and FNYEAQ. The CDR3 is 13 residues long. V was shortened by 0 bases and J by 7 bases, with 9 bases between the two germline ends. CDR3 region: CASSLAYGGEAFF. The CDR3 bases are TGTGCCAGCAGCTTAGCGTACGGGGGTGAAGCTTTCTTT.

This clonotype was detected many times. The chain has TRBV7-8 and TRBJ2-1; 8 bases agree with TRBD1. Germline V lookup: CDR1 SGHVS, CDR2 FQNEAQ. The CDR3 totals 15 residues. The V and J ends lost 10 bases and 7 bases, in that order; junction bases with no gene match: 15. The CDR3 DNA reads as TGTGCCATCTCATTTCCGGGACAGGCCTCTAATGAGCAGTTCTTC. Protein product: CAISFPGQASNEQFF.

In its sample, this clonotype was seen a few times. The chain is built from TRBV5-1 and TRBJ2-4; the match to TRBD2 covers 14 bases. From germline, CDR1 is SGHRS and CDR2 YFSETQ. Losses at the gene ends were 0 bases for V and 2 bases for J; bases not matched to a gene: 4. This CDR3 comprises 18 residues. The CDR3 bases are TGCGCCAGCAGCTTGGGAGGACTAGCGGGAGGACCCAAAAACATTCAGTACTTC. Translating it yields CASSLGGLAGGPKNIQYF.

To note about this clonotype: A single base separates this from a much larger clone, so it may be a read error. Here the CDR3 reads CASILSGWDEQSF. For the CDR3, the DNA is TGTGCCAGCATCCTTAGCGGTTGGGATGAGCAGTCCTTC. V and J are TRBV2 and TRBJ2-1; tentative D call: TRBD2 (6 bases). Germline V CDR1 and CDR2: SNHLY, FYNNEI. The CDR3 spans 13 residues.

This clonotype showed up many times. As DNA, the CDR3 is TGTGCCAGCACTAGCGGGAGAACCTACGAGCAGTACTTC. Translated, it gives CASTSGRTYEQYF. The chain couples TRBV5-6 to TRBJ2-7; 10 bases fit TRBD2. Trimming took 6 bases from V and 2 from J; bases not matched to a gene: 2. Germline V lookup: CDR1 SGHDT, CDR2 YYEEEE. The CDR3 length is 13 residues.

A few counts support this clonotype. The V and J genes are TRBV12-3 or TRBV12-4 and TRBJ2-6; 11 bases match TRBD1. With 1 base clipped from V and 2 bases from J, the junction kept 1 base outside the gene matches. The CDR3 runs to 17 residues. CDR3 region: CASSLGTGGAGANVLTF. The DNA of the CDR3 is TGTGCCAGCAGTTTAGGGACAGGGGGCGCTGGGGCCAACGTCCTGACTTTC.

The chain carries TRBV29-1 and TRBJ2-5, with 10 nucleotides matching TRBD2. CDR3 length: 13 residues. V shed 4 bases and J 3 bases; nucleotides not matched to a gene: 2. Germline CDR1 and CDR2: SQVTM and ANQGSEA. This chain's CDR3 is CSVGTSGKETQYF. DNA for the CDR3: TGCAGCGTTGGGACTAGCGGAAAAGAGACCCAGTACTTC.

The chain uses TRBV4-3 and TRBJ2-5; D is perhaps TRBD2 (6 bases). Trimming left V 1 base short and J 7 bases short, with 13 bases between. The V gene's germline CDR1 is LGHNA and CDR2 YSLEER. CDR3 length equals 14 residues. The chain's CDR3 is CASSQVEDGGTQYF. CDR3 nucleotide sequence: TGCGCCAGCAGCCAAGTGGAAGACGGGGGGACCCAGTACTTC.

A few counts support this clonotype. The chain uses TRBV20-1 and TRBJ2-3, with no clear D. Germline CDR1 is DFQATT and CDR2 is SNEGSKA (reference sequence). The CDR3 consists of 13 residues. V was cut by 6 bases and J by 0 bases, with 10 bases left in between. The CDR3 nucleotides read TGCAGTGCCGACACCGATAGCACAGATACGCAGTATTTT. Protein sequence: CSADTDSTDTQYF.

This clonotype appeared a few times. The rearrangement uses TRBV5-1 and TRBJ2-3, with a tentative D call TRBD1 (5 bases). Germline CDR1 and CDR2: SGHRS and YFSETQ. Trimming left V 3 bases short and J 2 bases short, with 16 bases between. The CDR3 consists of 16 residues. CDR3 in amino acids: CASSSRVALFTDTQYF. In DNA, the CDR3 is TGCGCCAGCAGCTCCAGGGTAGCACTCTTCACAGATACGCAGTATTTT.

The CDR3 loop reads CASIQSNEQFF. In DNA form, the CDR3 reads TGTGCCAGCATTCAGAGTAATGAGCAGTTCTTC. The V gene is TRBV12-3 or TRBV12-4, the J gene TRBJ2-1; no reliable D call. The CDR3 sequence is 11 residues long. V was clipped by 7 bases and J by 7 bases, with 8 bases between them.

This sequence joins TRBV15 and TRBJ2-2; 12 nucleotides agree with TRBD1. V dropped 5 bases and J dropped 5; count of bases not matched to a gene: 3. CDR3 length: 15 residues. Per germline, CDR1 LNHNV and CDR2 YYDKDF (reference sequence). CDR3 DNA sequence: TGTGCCACCAGCCGGGACAGGGGGCCTACCGGGGAGCTGTTTTTT. Amino acids: CATSRDRGPTGELFF.

The V gene is TRBV7-2, the J gene TRBJ2-7; 11 nucleotides match TRBD2. Germline CDR1 SGHTA, CDR2 FQGNSA. V was clipped by 3 bases and J by 2 bases; unmatched bases: 6. The CDR3 totals 16 residues. The CDR3 sequence: CASSFFGTSGTYEQYF. DNA for the CDR3: TGTGCCAGCAGCTTCTTCGGGACTAGCGGTACCTACGAGCAGTACTTC.

As regards this clonotype: A much more abundant neighbour one base away suggests this may be a read error. The J gene is TRBJ2-3, the V gene TRBV4-2; 7 nucleotides match TRBD1. Germline-derived CDR1 and CDR2 are LGHNA and YNFKEQ. This CDR3 has 18 amino acids. CDR3 sequence: CASSQDHVEASGTDTRYF. DNA for the CDR3: TGTGCCAGCAGCCAAGACCATGTGGAAGCGTCAGGGACAGATACGCGGTATTTT.

This clonotype has a handful of counts. This rearrangement joins TRBV7-2 to TRBJ2-1; D uncertain. V lost 4 bases and J 7 bases, leaving 8 bases between the germline ends. CDR1 and CDR2 from the germline V gene are SGHTA and FQGNSA. This CDR3 comprises 12 residues. The CDR3 region is CASSSLWNEQFF. The CDR3 DNA reads TGTGCCAGCAGCTCTTTATGGAATGAGCAGTTCTTC.

This clonotype was counted a few times. The V call is TRBV20-1, the J call TRBJ2-5, with 8 bases fitting TRBD1. With 5 bases clipped from V and 5 bases from J, the junction kept 7 bases outside the gene matches. The V gene's germline CDR1 is DFQATT and CDR2 SNEGSKA (reference sequence). The CDR3 totals 13 residues. The CDR3 DNA is TGCAGTGCTCCATTGACAGGGGATGAGACCCAGTACTTC. It encodes CSAPLTGDETQYF.

V and J are TRBV28 and TRBJ2-1; tentatively, D is TRBD1 (6 bases). CDR1 and CDR2 from the germline V gene are MDHEN and SYDVKM. The CDR3 spans 16 residues. Deletions cut 5 bases from V and 0 bases from J, with 14 bases between. This CDR3 reads CASSPGDLSSYNEQFF. The CDR3 region has the DNA TGTGCCAGCAGTCCAGGGGACCTGAGCTCCTACAATGAGCAGTTCTTC. Looking up the rest from reference TRBV28 and TRBJ2-1 gives the full variable domain: DVKVTQSSRYLVKRTGEKVFLECVQDMDHENMFWYRQDPGLGLRLIYFSYDVKMKEKGDIPEGYSVSREKKERFSLILESASTNQTSMYLCASSPGDLSSYNEQFFGPGTRLTVL.

The V and J genes are TRBV19 and TRBJ2-7, with TRBD2 matching over 7 bases. CDR1 and CDR2 from the germline V gene are LNHDA and SQIVND (reference sequence). The CDR3 consists of 14 residues. Trimming took 4 bases from V and 3 from J; bases not matched to a gene: 6. The CDR3 sequence: CASSTGTNYYEQYF. CDR3 in DNA: TGTGCCAGTAGTACCGGGACTAATTACTACGAGCAGTACTTC.

There are many counts of this clonotype. The rearrangement joins TRBV20-1 to TRBJ2-1; no definite D call. The CDR3 sequence is 11 residues long. Germline V gene lookup returns CDR1 DFQATT and CDR2 SNEGSKA (reference sequence). CDR3 residues: CSGVLYNEQFF. In DNA, the CDR3 is TGCAGCGGCGTCCTATACAATGAGCAGTTCTTC.